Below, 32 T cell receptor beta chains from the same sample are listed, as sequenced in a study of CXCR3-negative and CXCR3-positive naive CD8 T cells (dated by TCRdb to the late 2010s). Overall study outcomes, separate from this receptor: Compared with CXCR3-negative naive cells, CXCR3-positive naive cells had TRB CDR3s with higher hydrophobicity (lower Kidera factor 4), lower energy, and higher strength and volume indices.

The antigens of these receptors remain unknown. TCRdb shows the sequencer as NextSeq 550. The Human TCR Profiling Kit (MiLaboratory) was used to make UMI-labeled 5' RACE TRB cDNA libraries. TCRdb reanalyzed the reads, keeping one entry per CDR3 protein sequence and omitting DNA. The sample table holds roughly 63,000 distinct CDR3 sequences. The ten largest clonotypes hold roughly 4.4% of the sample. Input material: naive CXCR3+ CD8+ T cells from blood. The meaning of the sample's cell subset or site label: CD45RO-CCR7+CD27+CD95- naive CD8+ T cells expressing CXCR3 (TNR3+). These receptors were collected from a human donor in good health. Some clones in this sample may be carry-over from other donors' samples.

CDR3 sequence: CASSLGDLRYEKLFF. The chain employs TRBV12-3 or TRBV12-4 and TRBJ1-4. The CDR3 covers 15 residues.

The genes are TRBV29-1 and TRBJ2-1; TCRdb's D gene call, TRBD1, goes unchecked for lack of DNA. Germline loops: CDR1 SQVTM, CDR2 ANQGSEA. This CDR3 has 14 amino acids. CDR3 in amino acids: CSVEDLPDRDEQFF.

The CDR3 loop is CASSIFPRGVSGRTDPYEQYF. This chain uses TRBV21-1 with TRBJ2-7; TCRdb's D call of TRBD2 is untestable without DNA. TRBV21-1 is designated a pseudogene. The CDR3 consists of 21 residues.

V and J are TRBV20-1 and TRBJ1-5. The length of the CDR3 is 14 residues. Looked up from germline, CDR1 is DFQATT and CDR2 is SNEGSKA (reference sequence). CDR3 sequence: CSARDLEGHQPQHF.

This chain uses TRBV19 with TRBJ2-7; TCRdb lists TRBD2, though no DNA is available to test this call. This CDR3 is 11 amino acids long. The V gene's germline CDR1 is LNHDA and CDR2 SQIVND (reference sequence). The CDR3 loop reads CASREGYEQYF.

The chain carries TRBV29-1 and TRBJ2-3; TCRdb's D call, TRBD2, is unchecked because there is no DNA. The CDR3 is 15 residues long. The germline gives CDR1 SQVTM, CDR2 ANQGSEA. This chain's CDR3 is CSVEGGAERADTQYF.

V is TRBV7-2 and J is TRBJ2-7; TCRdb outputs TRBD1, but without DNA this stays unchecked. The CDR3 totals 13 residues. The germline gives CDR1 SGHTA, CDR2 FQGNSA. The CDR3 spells CASKKTDAYEQYF.

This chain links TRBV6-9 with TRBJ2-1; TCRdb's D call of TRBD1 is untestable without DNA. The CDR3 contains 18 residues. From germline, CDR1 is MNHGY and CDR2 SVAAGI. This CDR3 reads CASSYSTPDRVPYNEQFF.

The CDR3: CSVAPVNEQFF. This chain uses TRBV29-1 with TRBJ2-1. The CDR3 extends over 11 amino acids. Germline V CDR1 and CDR2: SQVTM, ANQGSEA.

The CDR3 loop is CASSQAAGGPYNEQFF. The rearrangement uses TRBV14 and TRBJ2-1; TCRdb returns TRBD1, unconfirmable since there is no DNA. This CDR3 contains 16 residues. CDR1 SGHDN and CDR2 FVKESK come from the germline V gene.

The CDR3: CASSLDGYSTDTQYF. The rearrangement joins TRBV7-2 to TRBJ2-3. Germline V gene data show CDR1 as SGHTA and CDR2 as FQGNSA. CDR3 size: 15 residues. The full variable domain, its missing parts supplied by reference TRBV7-2 and TRBJ2-3, is GAGVSQSPSNKVTEKGKDVELRCDPISGHTALYWYRQSLGQGLEFLIYFQGNSAPDKSGLPSDRFSAERTGGSVSTLTIQRTQQEDSAVYLCASSLDGYSTDTQYFGPGTRLTVL.

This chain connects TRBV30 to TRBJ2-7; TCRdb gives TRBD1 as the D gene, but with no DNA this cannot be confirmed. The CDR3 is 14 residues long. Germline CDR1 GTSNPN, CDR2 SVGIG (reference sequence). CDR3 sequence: CAWSVQGPSYEQYF.

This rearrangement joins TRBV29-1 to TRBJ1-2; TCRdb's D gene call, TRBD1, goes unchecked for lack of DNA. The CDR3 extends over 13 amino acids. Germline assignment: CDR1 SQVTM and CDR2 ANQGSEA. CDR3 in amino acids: CSVLPPGQYGYTF.

The CDR3 protein is CASSLAPRERGYEQYF. The chain is built from TRBV7-2 and TRBJ2-7; TCRdb proposes TRBD2, but this gene call is untestable without DNA. CDR3 length: 16 residues. CDR1 is SGHTA, CDR2 FQGNSA, per germline. Supplemented by reference TRBV7-2 and TRBJ2-7, the full variable domain reads GAGVSQSPSNKVTEKGKDVELRCDPISGHTALYWYRQSLGQGLEFLIYFQGNSAPDKSGLPSDRFSAERTGGSVSTLTIQRTQQEDSAVYLCASSLAPRERGYEQYFGPGTRLTVT.

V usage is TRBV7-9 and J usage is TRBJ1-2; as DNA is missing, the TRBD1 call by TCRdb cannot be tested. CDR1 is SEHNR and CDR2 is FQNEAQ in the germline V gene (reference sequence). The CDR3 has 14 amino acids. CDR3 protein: CASSSWDRGYGYTF.

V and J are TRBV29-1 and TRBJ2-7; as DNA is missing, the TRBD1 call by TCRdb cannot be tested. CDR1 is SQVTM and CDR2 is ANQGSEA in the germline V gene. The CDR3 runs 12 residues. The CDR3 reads CSATAPGGEQYF.

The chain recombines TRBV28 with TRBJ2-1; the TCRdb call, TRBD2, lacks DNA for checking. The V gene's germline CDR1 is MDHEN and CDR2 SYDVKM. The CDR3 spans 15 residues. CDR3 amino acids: CASSYLAGADNEQFF.

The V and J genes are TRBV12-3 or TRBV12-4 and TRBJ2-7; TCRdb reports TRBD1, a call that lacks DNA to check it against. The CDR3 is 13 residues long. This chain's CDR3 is CASSPQDRYEQYF.

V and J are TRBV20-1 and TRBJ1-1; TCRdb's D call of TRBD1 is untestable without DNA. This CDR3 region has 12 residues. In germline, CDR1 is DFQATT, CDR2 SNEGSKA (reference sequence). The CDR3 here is CSALGVLGEAFF.

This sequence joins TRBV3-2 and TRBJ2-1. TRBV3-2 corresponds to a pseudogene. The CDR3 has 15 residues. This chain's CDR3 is CASSQFAGAYNEQFF.

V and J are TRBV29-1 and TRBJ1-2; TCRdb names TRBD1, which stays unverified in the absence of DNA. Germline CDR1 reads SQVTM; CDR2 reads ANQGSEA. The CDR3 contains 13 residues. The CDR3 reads CSVQGEGADGYTF.

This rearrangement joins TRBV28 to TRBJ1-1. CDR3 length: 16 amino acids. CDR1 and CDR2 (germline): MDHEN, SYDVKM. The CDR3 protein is CASTHQGLFLDTEAFF.

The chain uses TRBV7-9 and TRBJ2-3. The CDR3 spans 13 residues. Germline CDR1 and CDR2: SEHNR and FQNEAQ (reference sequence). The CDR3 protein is CASSLTRMDTQYF. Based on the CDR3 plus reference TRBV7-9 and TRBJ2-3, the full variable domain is DTGVSQNPRHKITKRGQNVTFRCDPISEHNRLYWYRQTLGQGPEFLTYFQNEAQLEKSRLLSDRFSAERPKGSFSTLEIQRTEQGDSAMYLCASSLTRMDTQYFGPGTRLTVL.

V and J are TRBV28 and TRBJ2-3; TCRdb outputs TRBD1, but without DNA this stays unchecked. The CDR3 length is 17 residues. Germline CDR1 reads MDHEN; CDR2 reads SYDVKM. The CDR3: CASSLGLVRGLWDTQYF. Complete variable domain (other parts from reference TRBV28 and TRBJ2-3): DVKVTQSSRYLVKRTGEKVFLECVQDMDHENMFWYRQDPGLGLRLIYFSYDVKMKEKGDIPEGYSVSREKKERFSLILESASTNQTSMYLCASSLGLVRGLWDTQYFGPGTRLTVL.

The CDR3 here is CRAEQGVRASGGYTF. The chain recombines TRBV20-1 with TRBJ1-2. CDR1 and CDR2 from the germline V gene are DFQATT and SNEGSKA (reference sequence). This CDR3 region has 15 residues.

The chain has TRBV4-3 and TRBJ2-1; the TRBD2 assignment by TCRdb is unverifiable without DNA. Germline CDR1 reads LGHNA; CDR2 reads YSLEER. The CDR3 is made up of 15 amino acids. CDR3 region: CASSMWTSVNNEQFF.

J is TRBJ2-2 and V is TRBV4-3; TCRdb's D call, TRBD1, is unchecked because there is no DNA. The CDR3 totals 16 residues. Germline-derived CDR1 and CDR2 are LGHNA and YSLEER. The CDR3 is CASSQGGGRPSGELSF.

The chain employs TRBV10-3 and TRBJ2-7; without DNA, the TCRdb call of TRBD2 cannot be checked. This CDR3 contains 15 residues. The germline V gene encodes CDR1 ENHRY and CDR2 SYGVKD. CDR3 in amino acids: CAISDRRSPTYEQYF.

The CDR3 region is CSAPTQGNEQYF. V and J are TRBV20-1 and TRBJ2-7; TCRdb outputs TRBD1, but without DNA this stays unchecked. This CDR3 has 12 amino acids. Per germline, CDR1 DFQATT and CDR2 SNEGSKA (reference sequence).

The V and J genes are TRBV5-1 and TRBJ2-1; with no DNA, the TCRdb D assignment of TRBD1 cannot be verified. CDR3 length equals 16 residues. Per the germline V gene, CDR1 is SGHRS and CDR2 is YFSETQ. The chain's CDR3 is CASSARTDNTYNEQFF.

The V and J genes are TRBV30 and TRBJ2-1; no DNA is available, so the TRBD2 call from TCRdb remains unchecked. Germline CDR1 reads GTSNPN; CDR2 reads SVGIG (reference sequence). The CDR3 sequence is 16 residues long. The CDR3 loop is CAWSPLTSGGANEQFF. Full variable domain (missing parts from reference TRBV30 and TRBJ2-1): SQTIHQWPATLVQPVGSPLSLECTVEGTSNPNLYWYRQAAGRGLQLLFYSVGIGQISSEVPQNLSASRPQDRQFILSSKKLLLSDSGFYLCAWSPLTSGGANEQFFGPGTRLTVL.

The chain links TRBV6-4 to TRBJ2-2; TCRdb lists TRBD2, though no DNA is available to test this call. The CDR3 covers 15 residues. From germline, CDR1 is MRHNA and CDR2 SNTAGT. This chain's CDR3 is CASSENAGVGGELFF.